The sample holds a few counts of the clone carrying this T cell receptor beta chain. Its antigen is as yet unknown. This entry belongs to a study of cytotoxic CD8 clonotypes in ibrutinib-treated CLL. Overall study findings and caveats: An increase in clonality occurred at ibrutinib response, followed by a return toward baseline at progression.

Germline CDR1 reads PRHDT; CDR2 reads FYEKMQ (reference sequence). This CDR3 comprises 13 residues. The trim removed 5 bases at V and 5 bases at J, leaving 5 bases unmatched. The intended depth for sequencing was 1 in 200,000 to 1 in 1 million T cells. Generated by immunoSEQ multiplex PCR, the TCRdb table keeps only in-frame clones and is missing some. The table has around 250,000 clones, under 75% seen once. Around 2 micrograms of genomic DNA (from cryopreserved PBMCs) were used for TCR beta libraries. This sequence was found in a human donor with chronic lymphocytic leukemia. The rearrangement joins TRBV13 to TRBJ2-7; 8 bases agree with TRBD1. The input for sequencing was PBMCs, taken after 24 months of ibrutinib treatment. CDR3 protein: CASSPGQGNEQYF. The CDR3 DNA is TGTGCCAGCAGCCCCGGACAGGGAAACGAGCAGTACTTC.